This TCR beta chain was obtained from a study of cytomegalovirus exposure and HLA in healthy donors. Study results and caveats: A missense DCLRE1C variant was associated with V- and J-gene trimming of TCR beta chains in a later analysis, and an independent cohort replicated the association.

60 Vbeta and 13 Jbeta primers were used in PCR. This table comes from immunoSEQ multiplex PCR, and its TCRdb copy is limited to in-frame clones, with some not included. Of 200,000 to 250,000 clones listed, around 83% are singletons. Per germline, CDR1 MDHEN and CDR2 SYDVKM. The CDR3 contains 17 residues. Germline trimming cut 3 bases from V and 4 bases from J; bases unmatched to any gene: 11. Details on this clone: Its specificity is unknown.

The sample taken for sequencing was PBMCs. This clonotype originated in a woman aged 40 to 49 in good health and CMV-seronegative. The V gene is TRBV28, the J gene TRBJ2-2; 7 nucleotides align to TRBD2. CDR3 in DNA: TGTGCCAGCAGTTTTGGGGGGGAGGGCCTCGGCACCGGGGAGCTGTTTTTT. Translated, it gives CASSFGGEGLGTGELFF. Filled out from reference TRBV28 and TRBJ2-2, the complete variable domain reads DVKVTQSSRYLVKRTGEKVFLECVQDMDHENMFWYRQDPGLGLRLIYFSYDVKMKEKGDIPEGYSVSREKKERFSLILESASTNQTSMYLCASSFGGEGLGTGELFFGEGSRLTVL.